A single sample is the source of the 31 T cell receptor beta chains below, sequenced in a study of T cells in Graves' hyperthyroidism and ophthalmopathy (dated by TCRdb to between 2018 and 2021). The protocol used for the library was multiplex PCR. The reads were generated on an Illumina HiSeq 2000. TCR beta CDR3 regions were amplified from RNA transcripts. The TCR CDR3 was subjected to a first round of RT-PCR using the HTBI primer set and the Qiagen OneStep RT-PCR kit. TCRdb reprocessing: public reads trimmed at Q25 with fastp, clones called with MiXCR, in-frame beta chains kept. Identical CDR3 protein sequences are pooled into one entry, listed with their most common genes and DNA. This sample is represented by 400,000 to 600,000 distinct CDR3 sequences; roughly 15% of them were singletons. Clones ranked in the top ten supply around 28% of the sample. Sequencing was done on a sample of blood. These receptors were collected from a woman aged 25 to 39 with Graves' ophthalmopathy.

This clonotype occurred many times. The CDR3 sequence is CASSLTGTSVFNEQFF. As DNA, the CDR3 is TGCGCCAGCAGCTTAACCGGGACTAGCGTCTTCAATGAGCAGTTCTTC. The V gene is TRBV5-1, the J gene TRBJ2-1; 10 bases are a match to TRBD2. CDR3 length equals 16 residues. V shed 2 bases and J 6 bases; nucleotides not matched to a gene: 8. Germline lookup yields CDR1 SGHRS and CDR2 YFSETQ. Together with reference TRBV5-1 and TRBJ2-1, the CDR3 gives the full variable domain: KAGVTQTPRYLIKTRGQQVTLSCSPISGHRSVSWYQQTPGQGLQFLFEYFSETQRNKGNFPGRFSGRQFSNSRSEMNVSTLELGDSALYLCASSLTGTSVFNEQFFGPGTRLTVL.

This clonotype was detected a few times. The V and J genes are TRBV29-1 and TRBJ1-2; tentatively, D is TRBD1 (6 bases). Germline lookup yields CDR1 SQVTM and CDR2 ANQGSEA. The CDR3 is 12 amino acids. The V gene lost 7 bases and the J gene lost 4 bases, with 13 bases spanning the gap. The DNA for the CDR3 is TGCAGCGCCTGGAGGGGGGCCTATGGCTACACCTTC. It is translated as CSAWRGAYGYTF.

A few counts support this clonotype. The chain combines TRBV7-2 with TRBJ2-7; D gene unclear. The CDR3 is 14 residues long. The ends were cut back, 3 bases at V and 1 base at J, with 10 bases in the middle. In germline, CDR1 is SGHTA, CDR2 FQGNSA. CDR3 DNA: TGTGCCAGCAGCTTCTCTTTGAATTCCTACGAGCAGTACTTC. It codes for CASSFSLNSYEQYF.

V usage is TRBV4-1 and J usage is TRBJ2-1; no clear D. CDR1 MGHRA and CDR2 YSYEKL come from the germline V gene. Trimming took off 1 base at V and 7 bases at J, with 11 bases between the two ends. The CDR3 covers 14 residues. The CDR3 DNA sequence: TGCGCCAGCAGCCAAGTCGTCGCCTCAAATGAGCAGTTCTTC. Its protein product is CASSQVVASNEQFF.

This clonotype showed up just a few times. The chain uses TRBV5-1 and TRBJ1-4; a weak D match, TRBD1 (5 bases). This CDR3 is built from 14 residues. Germline loops: CDR1 SGHRS, CDR2 YFSETQ. V gave up 4 bases and J gave up 5 bases, with 12 bases separating them. The CDR3 DNA sequence: TGCGCCAGCAGCCTGACAGTGGGGAATGAAAAACTGTTTTTT. Protein product: CASSLTVGNEKLFF.

With regard to this clonotype: A much larger clone is a single base away; this may be a read error. The genes are TRBV7-9 and TRBJ2-5; 12 bases align to TRBD2. The CDR3 has 15 amino acids. Germline CDR1 SEHNR, CDR2 FQNEAQ (reference sequence). J was trimmed by 4 bases and V by 2 bases; bases with no gene match: 2. CDR3 amino acids: CASSLPSGRGETQYF. In nucleotides, the CDR3 is TGTGCCAGCAGCTTACCTAGCGGGAGGGGAGAGACCCAGTACTTC.

V and J are TRBV7-2 and TRBJ2-7, with TRBD1 matching over 7 bases. The CDR3 covers 15 residues. The J segment lost 3 bases and the V segment lost 4 bases, leaving 9 bases of the junction unmatched. Per germline, CDR1 SGHTA and CDR2 FQGNSA. CDR3 DNA sequence: TGTGCCAGCAGCTCTCAAAAGGGGGCTGTCTACGAGCAGTACTTC. Translated: CASSSQKGAVYEQYF. The full variable domain, completed using reference TRBV7-2 and TRBJ2-7, is GAGVSQSPSNKVTEKGKDVELRCDPISGHTALYWYRQSLGQGLEFLIYFQGNSAPDKSGLPSDRFSAERTGGSVSTLTIQRTQQEDSAVYLCASSSQKGAVYEQYFGPGTRLTVT.

This clonotype appeared a few times. The chain is built from TRBV28 and TRBJ1-5; a possible D gene is TRBD1 (5 bases). Trimming took off 6 bases at V and 6 bases at J, with 15 bases between the two ends. The CDR3 covers 14 residues. Germline V gene lookup returns CDR1 MDHEN and CDR2 SYDVKM. The CDR3 region is CASRDRKGAQPQHF. The CDR3 DNA is TGTGCCAGCAGGGATAGAAAAGGGGCTCAGCCCCAGCATTTT.

This clonotype has more than one count but fewer than ten. This chain uses TRBV6-2 or TRBV6-3 with TRBJ2-1, with 7 bases fitting TRBD2. V lost 6 bases and J lost 4; bases outside the gene matches: 6. This CDR3 has 14 residues. Germline V gene data show CDR1 as MNHEY and CDR2 as SVGEGT. CDR3 DNA: TGTGCCAGCAGCGTCTTGGGACTATACAATGAGCAGTTCTTC. The encoded protein is CASSVLGLYNEQFF.

This clonotype has at least ten counts. This chain connects TRBV6-1 to TRBJ2-7; 10 bases match TRBD1. V lost 5 bases, J lost 6 bases, and 4 bases stayed unmatched. CDR1 and CDR2 from the germline V gene are MNHNS and SASEGT. CDR3 size: 13 residues. The CDR3 coding sequence is TGTGCCAGCAGTAGCGGGGACAGGGGCGAGCAGTACTTC. Protein product: CASSSGDRGEQYF.

This clonotype was counted ten times or more. The chain employs TRBV6-2 or TRBV6-3 and TRBJ1-1; TRBD1 is a possible D gene (5 bases). V lost 5 bases and J lost 4, with 17 bases in between. Per germline, CDR1 MNHEY and CDR2 SVGEGT. The CDR3 has 15 residues. The CDR3, as DNA: TGTGCCAGCAGTCTACTCAGGGCGATTATCACTGAAGCTTTCTTT. It encodes CASSLLRAIITEAFF.

The chain is built from TRBV7-6 and TRBJ2-1; 10 bases line up with TRBD2. The CDR3 runs 18 residues. V shed 10 bases, J shed 7 bases, and the junction held 22 bases outside the gene matches. From germline, CDR1 is SGHVS and CDR2 FNYEAQ. The CDR3 loop reads CATQPWVGLAEIDNEQFF. The CDR3 DNA follows: TGTGCCACCCAACCGTGGGTAGGACTAGCGGAGATAGATAATGAGCAGTTCTTC.

In this sample, this clonotype turned up many times. The chain recombines TRBV20-1 with TRBJ2-4; perhaps TRBD2 as D (5 bases). The germline V gene encodes CDR1 DFQATT and CDR2 SNEGSKA (reference sequence). The CDR3 is made up of 14 amino acids. With 3 bases removed from V and 1 base from J, the gap between germline ends came to 10 bases. CDR3 coding DNA: TGCAGTGCTAGGTCGGCGGGCGCCAAAAACATTCAGTACTTC. Translated: CSARSAGAKNIQYF.

This clonotype has a count of ten or more. This sequence joins TRBV5-1 and TRBJ2-1; D is unresolved. Germline CDR1 is SGHRS and CDR2 is YFSETQ. V shed 7 bases and J shed 2 bases, with 16 bases lying between them. The CDR3 runs 15 residues. DNA of the CDR3: TGCGCCAGCGGACCAGGCAGGATGGCCTACAATGAGCAGTTCTTC. Amino acids: CASGPGRMAYNEQFF.

This clonotype was seen a few times. The V gene is TRBV25-1, the J gene TRBJ2-3; perhaps TRBD2 as D (6 bases). Germline CDR1 is MGHDK and CDR2 is SYGVNS. The CDR3 is made up of 15 amino acids. V gave up 6 bases and J gave up 2 bases, with 15 bases separating them. The CDR3 DNA reads as TGTGCCAGCAGCTCTTCGGGACTGAACACAGATACGCAGTATTTT. Encoded protein: CASSSSGLNTDTQYF. Full variable domain (remainder filled in from reference TRBV25-1 and TRBJ2-3): EADIYQTPRYLVIGTGKKITLECSQTMGHDKMYWYQQDPGMELHLIHYSYGVNSTEKGDLSSESTVSRIRTEHFPLTLESARPSHTSQYLCASSSSGLNTDTQYFGPGTRLTVL.

CDR3 coding DNA: TGTGCCAGTAGCCTCCGACAGGGGGCAATCGGCACTGAAGCTTTCTTT. Amino acid sequence: CASSLRQGAIGTEAFF. The rearrangement links TRBV19 to TRBJ1-1, with TRBD1 identical over 10 bases. V dropped 6 bases and J dropped 4; count of bases not matched to a gene: 11. The CDR3 contains 16 residues. CDR1 is LNHDA, CDR2 SQIVND, per germline (reference sequence). The entire variable domain, with the rest obtained from reference TRBV19 and TRBJ1-1, is as follows: DGGITQSPKYLFRKEGQNVTLSCEQNLNHDAMYWYRQDPGQGLRLIYYSQIVNDFQKGDIAEGYSVSREKKESFPLTVTSAQKNPTAFYLCASSLRQGAIGTEAFFGQGTRLTVV.

For this clonotype: This CDR3 fails to terminate in the conserved phenylalanine or tryptophan, so it likely reflects a read error. The genes are TRBV19 and TRBJ1-5; D call uncertain. Germline V gene lookup returns CDR1 LNHDA and CDR2 SQIVND (reference sequence). V lost 0 bases and J lost 5, with 14 bases in between. The CDR3 spans 16 residues. The CDR3 DNA follows: TGTGCCAGTAGTATAGACAGTCCGCGAGGGCATCAGCCCCAGCATTAT. Its translation is CASSIDSPRGHQPQHY.

Details on this clonotype: The junction shows a germline mismatch at one end, possibly a read error. The chain employs TRBV7-3 and TRBJ2-3; D is undetermined. The CDR3 is made up of 15 amino acids. Germline CDR1 reads SGHTA; CDR2 reads FQGTGA. The CDR3 here is CASSPDFGPTDTQYF. CDR3 nucleotides: TGTGCTAGCAGCCCAGACTTCGGACCCACAGATACGCAGTATTTT. Variable domain in full (rest from reference TRBV7-3 and TRBJ2-3): GAGVSQTPSNKVTEKGKYVELRCDPISGHTALYWYRQSLGQGPEFLIYFQGTGAADDSGLPNDRFFAVRPEGSVSTLKIQRTERGDSAVYLCASSPDFGPTDTQYFGPGTRLTVL.

This clonotype has just a few counts. This rearrangement joins TRBV5-1 to TRBJ2-1, with D perhaps assigned TRBD1 or TRBD2 (5 bases each). Germline CDR1 reads SGHRS; CDR2 reads YFSETQ. Trimming removed 3 bases from V and 1 base from J, with 17 bases in between. CDR3 length equals 17 residues. CDR3 loop: CASSSSAGEGSYNEQFF. The CDR3 bases are TGCGCCAGCAGCTCGTCGGCAGGAGAGGGGTCCTACAATGAGCAGTTCTTC.

This clonotype was observed at least ten times. The rearrangement joins TRBV28 to TRBJ1-4; no firm D call. Per the germline V gene, CDR1 is MDHEN and CDR2 is SYDVKM. This CDR3 contains 14 residues. V was pared by 3 bases and J by 6 bases, with 11 bases between. The CDR3: CASSLGAGDEKLFF. DNA of the CDR3: TGTGCCAGCAGTTTGGGCGCTGGAGATGAAAAACTGTTTTTT.

This clonotype has a count of ten or more. This chain uses TRBV2 with TRBJ2-1; D is possibly TRBD2 (5 bases). The CDR3 runs to 17 residues. V gave up 4 bases and J gave up 0 bases, with 16 bases separating them. Per germline, CDR1 SNHLY and CDR2 FYNNEI. CDR3: CASSVDPRASSYNEQFF. The CDR3 coding sequence is TGTGCCAGCAGTGTAGATCCGCGGGCCAGCTCCTACAATGAGCAGTTCTTC.

DNA of the CDR3: TGTGCCAGCAGTCAGGGGAGGTACGAGCAGTACTTC. Translation gives CASSQGRYEQYF. This rearrangement joins TRBV6-1 to TRBJ2-7; D is possibly TRBD1 or TRBD2 (6 bases each). The V gene lost 5 bases and the J gene lost 4 bases, with 9 bases spanning the gap. The CDR3 is 12 amino acids. The germline V gene encodes CDR1 MNHNS and CDR2 SASEGT.

Only a few counts were recorded for this clonotype. This chain connects TRBV7-2 to TRBJ2-3, with 7 nucleotides matching TRBD2. CDR1 is SGHTA and CDR2 is FQGNSA in the germline V gene. This CDR3 has 15 residues. With V trimmed by 3 bases and J by 4 bases, 7 bases remained unmatched. The DNA of the CDR3 is TGTGCCAGCAGCTTTGAGCGGGAATCGGCAGATACGCAGTATTTT. This translates into CASSFERESADTQYF. The whole variable domain, filled in from reference TRBV7-2 and TRBJ2-3, reads GAGVSQSPSNKVTEKGKDVELRCDPISGHTALYWYRQSLGQGLEFLIYFQGNSAPDKSGLPSDRFSAERTGGSVSTLTIQRTQQEDSAVYLCASSFERESADTQYFGPGTRLTVL.

A word on this clonotype: This sequence may be a read error, since a much larger clone differs from it by one base. The genes are TRBV7-2 and TRBJ2-7; 8 nucleotides agree with TRBD2. Germline CDR1 is SGHTA and CDR2 is FQGNSA. With 5 bases clipped from V and 4 bases from J, the junction kept 7 bases outside the gene matches. The CDR3 contains 14 residues. CDR3 DNA sequence: TGTGCCAGCAGCCCGGGACTAGTGGAGTACGAGCAGTACTTC. This codes for CASSPGLVEYEQYF. Based on the CDR3 plus reference TRBV7-2 and TRBJ2-7, the full variable domain is GAGVSQSPSNKVTEKGKDVELRCDPISGHTALYWYRQSLGQGLEFLIYFQGNSAPDKSGLPSDRFSAERTGGSVSTLTIQRTQQEDSAVYLCASSPGLVEYEQYFGPGTRLTVT.

This clonotype was observed a few times. The gene calls are TRBV5-1 and TRBJ2-3; weak D call: TRBD2 (6 bases). The CDR3 consists of 14 residues. Trimming took off 1 base at V and 5 bases at J, with 11 bases between the two ends. From germline, CDR1 is SGHRS and CDR2 YFSETQ. The CDR3 reads CASSLTQGGDTQYF. CDR3 in DNA: TGCGCCAGCAGCTTGACTCAGGGAGGAGATACGCAGTATTTT.

V is TRBV13 and J is TRBJ2-1; 8 bases are a match to TRBD2. J was trimmed by 1 base and V by 2 bases; bases with no gene match: 1. This CDR3 region has 15 residues. CDR1 PRHDT and CDR2 FYEKMQ come from the germline V gene (reference sequence). The CDR3 nucleotides read TGTGCCAGCAGCTTACGGGGGGGGTCCTACAATGAGCAGTTCTTC. Protein product: CASSLRGGSYNEQFF.

The V call is TRBV6-8, the J call TRBJ2-1; 8 nucleotides agree with TRBD2. Germline CDR1 is MNHGY and CDR2 is SAAAGT. Trimming removed 5 bases from V and 7 bases from J; junction bases left unmatched: 7. There are 14 residues in the CDR3. CDR3 in DNA: TGTGCCAGCAGTCCGGGACTAGAATCAAATGAGCAGTTCTTC. This translates into CASSPGLESNEQFF.

This clonotype was seen more than once but under ten times. V usage is TRBV6-1 and J usage is TRBJ2-7, with 7 bases lining up with TRBD1. The germline CDR1 and CDR2 sequences are MNHNS and SASEGT. The ends lost 9 bases at V and 2 bases at J; junction bases unmatched: 4. This CDR3 is built from 12 residues. Here the CDR3 reads CARAGGTYEQYF. The CDR3 DNA reads TGTGCCAGAGCAGGGGGAACCTACGAGCAGTACTTC.

In its sample, this clonotype was seen a few times. The J gene is TRBJ2-2, the V gene TRBV20-1; weak D call: TRBD1 (6 bases). The germline CDR1 and CDR2 sequences are DFQATT and SNEGSKA (reference sequence). The CDR3 runs 17 residues. V was cut by 4 bases and J by 6 bases, with 24 bases left in between. The CDR3 DNA follows: TGCAGTGCTATAGTGGTCACAGGGAGAAGGGACGCCGGGGAGCTGTTTTTT. Translation gives CSAIVVTGRRDAGELFF.

This clonotype was seen only a few times. The V and J genes are TRBV6-2 or TRBV6-3 and TRBJ2-6; D may be TRBD1 or TRBD2 (5 bases each). The CDR3 sequence is 18 residues long. Germline V gives CDR1 MNHEY, CDR2 SVGEGT. V was clipped by 6 bases and J by 3 bases, with 21 bases between them. The CDR3 sequence is CASRQYGATGVGANVLTF. In nucleotides, the CDR3 is TGTGCCAGCAGGCAATACGGGGCAACAGGCGTTGGGGCCAACGTCCTGACTTTC.

The V gene is TRBV6-5, the J gene TRBJ1-6; D call uncertain. The V gene's germline CDR1 is MNHEY and CDR2 SVGAGI. Trimming removed 2 bases from V and 3 bases from J, with 8 bases in between. The CDR3 has 15 amino acids. The CDR3 sequence: CASSYQSSYNSPLHF. CDR3 coding DNA: TGTGCCAGCAGTTACCAAAGTAGCTATAATTCACCCCTCCACTTT.